The 28 T cell receptor beta chains below were found in one sample sequenced in a study of early T cells in non-severe SARS-CoV-2 infection. TCRdb redid the calling of the 5' RACE reads with MiXCR, one entry per CDR3 protein. The sample lists about 70,000 distinct CDR3 sequences, roughly 4.7% occurring once. The sample here was whole blood, taken at baseline. These receptors all come from an adult who was a healthcare worker with PCR-confirmed SARS-CoV-2 infection or an uninfected control (not recorded which).

This clonotype appeared many times. This sequence joins TRBV15 and TRBJ1-1, with no clear D. Germline-derived CDR1 and CDR2 are LNHNV and YYDKDF (reference sequence). V lost 0 bases and J 3 bases, leaving 5 bases between the germline ends. The CDR3 consists of 13 residues. CDR3 in DNA: TGTGCCACCAGCAGAGATCGTGACACTGAAGCTTTCTTT. Translation gives CATSRDRDTEAFF.

This clonotype was seen a handful of times. Written as DNA, the CDR3 is TGCGCCAGCAGCTTGGAACGCGGACTGGGGGAGCTGTTTTTT. Translated, it gives CASSLERGLGELFF. J is TRBJ2-2 and V is TRBV5-1; possibly TRBD2 for D (5 bases). Germline CDR1 is SGHRS and CDR2 is YFSETQ. This CDR3 has 14 residues. The V end was cut by 0 bases, the J end by 8 bases, with 11 bases between.

The sample holds many counts of this clonotype. V and J are TRBV2 and TRBJ2-2; 10 bases line up with TRBD1. The CDR3 runs 15 residues. V shed 6 bases and J 1 base; nucleotides not matched to a gene: 2. Germline V lookup: CDR1 SNHLY, CDR2 FYNNEI. CDR3: CASSRDRGNTGELFF. For the CDR3, the DNA is TGTGCCAGCAGCCGGGACAGGGGGAACACCGGGGAGCTGTTTTTT.

This clonotype showed up just a few times. This chain joins TRBV7-9 and TRBJ2-3; TRBD2 might be the D (6 bases). Germline CDR1 and CDR2: SEHNR and FQNEAQ (reference sequence). V lost 5 bases and J lost 1, with 10 bases in between. This CDR3 region has 14 residues. CDR3 DNA: TGTGCCAGCAGCCGGGCTAGCGGCACAGATACGCAGTATTTT. This encodes CASSRASGTDTQYF.

This clonotype was observed a single time. The chain joins TRBV6-1 to TRBJ2-7; the D gene could be TRBD1 or TRBD2 (5 bases each). The V gene's germline CDR1 is MNHNS and CDR2 SASEGT. The CDR3 is 16 amino acids. V lost 6 bases to trimming and J lost 3 bases, with 21 bases between them. CDR3 nucleotide sequence: TGTGCCAGCAGCGGGGACGGCTACCCGACGAACTACGAGCAGTACTTC. Encoded protein: CASSGDGYPTNYEQYF.

V is TRBV14 and J is TRBJ2-1, with D perhaps matching TRBD1 (6 bases). The CDR3 covers 15 residues. With 2 bases removed from V and 7 bases from J, the gap between germline ends came to 15 bases. Per the germline V gene, CDR1 is SGHDN and CDR2 is FVKESK. The CDR3 here is CASSQPLDRLNEQFF. The CDR3 DNA reads TGTGCCAGCAGCCAACCTCTAGACAGGCTAAATGAGCAGTTCTTC.

This clonotype was detected only a few times. This chain links TRBV28 with TRBJ2-1; 15 nucleotides match TRBD2. J was trimmed by 9 bases and V by 6 bases; bases with no gene match: 12. Germline V lookup: CDR1 MDHEN, CDR2 SYDVKM. The CDR3 is made up of 17 amino acids. CDR3 in amino acids: CASSPLSRTSGRGEQFF. In DNA form, the CDR3 reads TGTGCCAGCAGCCCCCTAAGCCGGACTAGCGGGAGGGGTGAGCAGTTCTTC.

This clonotype is termed medium-sized. The V and J genes are TRBV20-1 and TRBJ2-1, with a possible D match to TRBD1 (5 bases). The V gene's germline CDR1 is DFQATT and CDR2 SNEGSKA (reference sequence). V was cut by 4 bases and J by 0 bases, with 16 bases left in between. This CDR3 spans 16 amino acids. DNA of the CDR3: TGCAGTGCTAACCCCCAAGGGGCTTACTCCTACAATGAGCAGTTCTTC. Translated, it gives CSANPQGAYSYNEQFF.

This clonotype was recorded at least ten times. V is TRBV30 and J is TRBJ2-7; 9 nucleotides line up with TRBD2. Trimming removed 8 bases from V and 6 bases from J; junction bases left unmatched: 11. Germline CDR1 and CDR2: GTSNPN and SVGIG (reference sequence). This CDR3 contains 13 residues. CDR3 in amino acids: CALGTSRRGEQYF. The CDR3 nucleotides are TGTGCCCTAGGGACTAGCAGGAGGGGCGAGCAGTACTTC.

The chain joins TRBV12-3 or TRBV12-4 to TRBJ2-5; D perhaps matches TRBD2 (6 bases). Trimming pared 6 bases from V and 6 bases from J, leaving 14 bases between. The CDR3 has 13 residues. The CDR3 nucleotides read TGTGCCAGCAGCGGGGGTCTACTAAAGACCCAGTACTTC. Its translation: CASSGGLLKTQYF.

This clonotype was seen many times. J is TRBJ1-2 and V is TRBV11-2; D is undetermined. V lost 0 bases, J lost 2 bases, and 13 bases lay in between. Germline CDR1 is SGHAT and CDR2 is FQNNGV. This CDR3 contains 16 residues. The CDR3, as DNA: TGTGCCAGCAGCTTAGAGGGAGGAAGTATCAACTATGGCTACACCTTC. This encodes CASSLEGGSINYGYTF.

This clonotype has a count of ten or more. The rearrangement joins TRBV19 to TRBJ2-1; perhaps D is TRBD1 or TRBD2 (6 bases each). Germline V lookup: CDR1 LNHDA, CDR2 SQIVND (reference sequence). V lost 1 base, J lost 0 bases, and 10 bases lay in between. The CDR3 is 16 amino acids. The CDR3 DNA reads TGTGCCAGTAGTATAGGGGGGGCAGGCTCCTACAATGAGCAGTTCTTC. It yields the protein CASSIGGAGSYNEQFF.

This clonotype was counted many times. The V and J genes are TRBV25-1 and TRBJ1-1; D uncertain. The V end was cut by 8 bases, the J end by 1 base, with 14 bases between. Germline CDR1 MGHDK, CDR2 SYGVNS. The CDR3 is made up of 14 amino acids. CDR3 loop: CASSELGGNTEAFF. The CDR3 DNA follows: TGTGCCAGCTCTGAACTGGGAGGGAACACTGAAGCTTTCTTT. The whole variable domain, remainder taken from reference TRBV25-1 and TRBJ1-1, is EADIYQTPRYLVIGTGKKITLECSQTMGHDKMYWYQQDPGMELHLIHYSYGVNSTEKGDLSSESTVSRIRTEHFPLTLESARPSHTSQYLCASSELGGNTEAFFGQGTRLTVV.

V gene TRBV29-1 combines with J gene TRBJ1-1; TRBD1 matches 11 bases. The trim removed 4 bases at V and 8 bases at J, leaving 9 bases unmatched. Germline V gene sequence: CDR1 SQVTM, CDR2 ANQGSEA. The length of the CDR3 is 14 residues. As DNA, the CDR3 is TGCAGCGTTGGGCTGGACAGGGGGCAGGGAGAAGCTTTCTTT. This sequence encodes CSVGLDRGQGEAFF.

The chain uses TRBV19 and TRBJ2-7, with TRBD2 identical over 9 bases. The ends lost 7 bases at V and 2 bases at J; junction bases unmatched: 6. CDR1 LNHDA and CDR2 SQIVND come from the germline V gene (reference sequence). This CDR3 contains 14 residues. The CDR3 nucleotides are TGTGCCAGTACATCATCTAGCGGGACCTACGAGCAGTACTTC. Its protein product is CASTSSSGTYEQYF.

The sample holds a few counts of this clonotype. The chain carries TRBV20-1 and TRBJ2-7; D perhaps matches TRBD1 (5 bases). Trimming removed 6 bases at V and 1 base at J, with 13 bases between. CDR3 length: 13 residues. Germline V gene data show CDR1 as DFQATT and CDR2 as SNEGSKA (reference sequence). The CDR3 reads CSAPRPGSYEQYF. The CDR3 DNA reads as TGCAGTGCCCCTAGGCCAGGGTCCTACGAGCAGTACTTC.

This clonotype has a count of ten or more. The rearrangement uses TRBV19 and TRBJ2-1, with TRBD1 matching over 11 bases. The length of the CDR3 is 16 residues. V lost 7 bases and J lost 3; bases outside the gene matches: 8. Germline CDR1 and CDR2: LNHDA and SQIVND (reference sequence). The CDR3 DNA sequence: TGTGCCAGTACTAACCTCGGGACAGGGGGCTACAATGAGCAGTTCTTC. Protein sequence: CASTNLGTGGYNEQFF. The whole variable domain, remainder taken from reference TRBV19 and TRBJ2-1, is DGGITQSPKYLFRKEGQNVTLSCEQNLNHDAMYWYRQDPGQGLRLIYYSQIVNDFQKGDIAEGYSVSREKKESFPLTVTSAQKNPTAFYLCASTNLGTGGYNEQFFGPGTRLTVL.

This clonotype was found many times. The chain joins TRBV5-1 to TRBJ2-1, with D perhaps TRBD1 or TRBD2 (5 bases each). V lost 0 bases to trimming and J lost 6 bases, with 10 bases between them. Germline loops: CDR1 SGHRS, CDR2 YFSETQ. The CDR3 consists of 14 residues. The CDR3 nucleotides are TGCGCCAGCAGCTTGGTGGGACCAGCCAATGAGCAGTTCTTC. Translated: CASSLVGPANEQFF.

The chain joins TRBV20-1 to TRBJ2-7; 7 positions match TRBD2. The CDR3 has 12 amino acids. Unmatched junction bases numbered 3, after V lost 5 bases and J lost 2 bases. Germline assignment: CDR1 DFQATT and CDR2 SNEGSKA (reference sequence). CDR3 loop: CSAPGRAYEQYF. DNA for the CDR3: TGCAGTGCTCCAGGGAGGGCCTACGAGCAGTACTTC.

The CDR3 spells CATTWGVSGNTIYF. The CDR3 DNA follows: TGTGCCACCACCTGGGGGGTCTCTGGAAACACCATATATTTT. V and J are TRBV5-5 and TRBJ1-3; D is perhaps TRBD1 (5 bases). CDR1 SGHKS and CDR2 YYEKEE come from the germline V gene (reference sequence). This CDR3 spans 14 amino acids. Between the trimmed V and J ends, which lost 9 bases and 0 bases, there was a span of 13 bases.

In this sample, this clonotype turned up a few times. The chain carries TRBV6-2 or TRBV6-3 and TRBJ2-3; 12 positions match TRBD2. Germline lookup yields CDR1 MNHEY and CDR2 SVGEGT. CDR3 length: 18 amino acids. J lost 1 base, V lost 2 bases, and 7 bases had no gene match. CDR3 protein: CASSYLPSGRAGTDTQYF. The CDR3 bases are TGTGCCAGCAGTTACCTGCCTAGCGGGAGGGCCGGCACAGATACGCAGTATTTT.

V gene TRBV12-5 combines with J gene TRBJ2-2, with 12 nucleotides matching TRBD2. This CDR3 is 14 amino acids long. J was trimmed by 9 bases and V by 6 bases; bases with no gene match: 5. Per germline, CDR1 LGHNT and CDR2 FRNRAP. The CDR3 loop reads CASGLAGGIRELFF. CDR3 DNA sequence: TGTGCTAGTGGACTAGCGGGAGGTATCAGGGAGCTGTTTTTT.

This clonotype was counted ten times or more. The rearrangement links TRBV4-1 to TRBJ2-2; D call uncertain. CDR3 size: 14 residues. The germline V gene encodes CDR1 MGHRA and CDR2 YSYEKL. V shed 1 base and J shed 3 bases, with 6 bases lying between them. CDR3 in amino acids: CASSQVTDTGELFF. CDR3 nucleotide sequence: TGCGCCAGCAGCCAAGTTACGGACACCGGGGAGCTGTTTTTT.

The rearrangement joins TRBV25-1 to TRBJ2-2; D unresolved. Germline V gene data show CDR1 as MGHDK and CDR2 as SYGVNS. V was trimmed by 6 bases and J by 6 bases, leaving 8 bases between them. The CDR3 loop spans 12 amino acids. The CDR3 nucleotides are TGTGCCAGCAGGGTTTGGGCCGGGGAGCTGTTTTTT. Its protein is CASRVWAGELFF.

This clonotype was seen a handful of times. The gene calls are TRBV7-8 and TRBJ1-1; D perhaps matches TRBD1 (5 bases). V was clipped by 4 bases and J by 2 bases, with 11 bases between them. The CDR3 has 14 residues. Germline-derived CDR1 and CDR2 are SGHVS and FQNEAQ. The CDR3 here is CASSWTSINTEAFF. The DNA of the CDR3 is TGTGCCAGCAGCTGGACAAGTATAAACACTGAAGCTTTCTTT.

This clonotype occurred many times. The chain combines TRBV10-2 with TRBJ2-3; 11 bases map to TRBD2. The ends lost 1 base at V and 2 bases at J; junction bases unmatched: 5. The germline V gene encodes CDR1 WSHSY and CDR2 SAAADI. This CDR3 is 17 amino acids long. The CDR3 protein is CASSEYLAGGPTDTQYF. The CDR3 DNA follows: TGCGCCAGCAGTGAGTACTTAGCGGGAGGGCCCACAGATACGCAGTATTTT.

The rearrangement links TRBV29-1 to TRBJ1-1, with a possible D match to TRBD1 (5 bases). Germline V gives CDR1 SQVTM, CDR2 ANQGSEA. CDR3 length equals 8 residues. Trimming cost V 5 bases and J 13 bases, with 8 bases left between them. CDR3 protein: CSVRQGFF. CDR3 nucleotides: TGCAGCGTTCGGCAGGGTTTCTTT.

This clonotype was counted at least ten times. This sequence joins TRBV2 and TRBJ2-7, with D possibly being TRBD2 (6 bases). V was pared by 3 bases and J by 6 bases, with 12 bases between. This CDR3 contains 13 residues. Germline CDR1 is SNHLY and CDR2 is FYNNEI. This CDR3 is CASSESGDGEQYF. CDR3 bases: TGTGCCAGCAGTGAGTCGGGGGACGGCGAGCAGTACTTC. The full variable domain, completed using reference TRBV2 and TRBJ2-7, is EPEVTQTPSHQVTQMGQEVILRCVPISNHLYFYWYRQILGQKVEFLVSFYNNEISEKSEIFDDQFSVERPDGSNFTLKIRSTKLEDSAMYFCASSESGDGEQYFGPGTRLTVT.